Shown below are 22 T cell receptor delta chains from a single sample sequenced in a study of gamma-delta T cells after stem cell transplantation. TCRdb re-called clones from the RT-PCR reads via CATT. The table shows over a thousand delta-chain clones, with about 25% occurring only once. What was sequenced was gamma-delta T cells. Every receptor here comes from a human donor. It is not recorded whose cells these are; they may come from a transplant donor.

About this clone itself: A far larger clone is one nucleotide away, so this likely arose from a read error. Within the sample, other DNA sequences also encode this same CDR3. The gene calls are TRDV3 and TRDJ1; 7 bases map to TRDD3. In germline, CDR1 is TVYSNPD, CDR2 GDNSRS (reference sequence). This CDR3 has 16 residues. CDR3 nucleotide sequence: TGTGCCTTTTACACGGTGGGGGACTGGGTCACCGATAAGCTCATCTTT. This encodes CAFYTVGDWVTDKLIF.

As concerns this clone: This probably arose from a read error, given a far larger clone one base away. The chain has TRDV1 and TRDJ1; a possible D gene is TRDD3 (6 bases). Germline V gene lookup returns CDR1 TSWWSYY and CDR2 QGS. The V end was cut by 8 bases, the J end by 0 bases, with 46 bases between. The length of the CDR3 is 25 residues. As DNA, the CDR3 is TGTGCTCTTAGGTCATCACCCGAGAGCTGGGGCGTCATATCCTGGATCTTCTCGTACACCGATAAACTCATCTTT. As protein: CALRSSPESWGVISWIFSYTDKLIF.

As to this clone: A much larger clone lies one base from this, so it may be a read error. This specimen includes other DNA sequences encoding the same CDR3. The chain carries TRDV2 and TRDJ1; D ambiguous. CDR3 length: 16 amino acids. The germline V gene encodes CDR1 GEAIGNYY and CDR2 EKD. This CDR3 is CACDTVSHTPNDKLIF. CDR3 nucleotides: TGTGCTTGTGACACCGTATCACACACACCAAACGATAAACTCATCTTT.

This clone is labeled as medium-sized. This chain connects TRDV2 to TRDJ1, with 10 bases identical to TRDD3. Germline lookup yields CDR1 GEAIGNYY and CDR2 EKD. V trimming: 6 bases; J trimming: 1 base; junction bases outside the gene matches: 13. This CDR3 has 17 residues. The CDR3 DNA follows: TGTGCCTGTTCCACTGGGGGATCACCTGCGTCCACCGATAAACTCATCTTT. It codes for CACSTGGSPASTDKLIF.

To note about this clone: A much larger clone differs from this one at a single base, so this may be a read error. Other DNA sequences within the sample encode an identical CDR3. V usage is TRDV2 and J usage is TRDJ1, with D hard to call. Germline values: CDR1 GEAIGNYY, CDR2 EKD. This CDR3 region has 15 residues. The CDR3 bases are TGTGCCTGTGACACCGTTGGACCCGACACCGACAAACTCATCTTT. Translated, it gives CACDTVGPDTDKLIF.

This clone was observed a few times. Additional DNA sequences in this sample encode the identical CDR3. In nucleotides, the CDR3 is TGTGCTCTTGGGGAAATATCCTACAGAGCTCCCCTTTCTTGGGGGAAAACAAAGACCGATAAACTCATCTTT. It encodes CALGEISYRAPLSWGKTKTDKLIF. The chain uses TRDV1 and TRDJ1; a weak D match, TRDD3 (7 bases). The CDR3 runs 24 residues. Germline CDR1 reads TSWWSYY; CDR2 reads QGS. The V end was cut by 2 bases, the J end by 2 bases, with 39 bases between.

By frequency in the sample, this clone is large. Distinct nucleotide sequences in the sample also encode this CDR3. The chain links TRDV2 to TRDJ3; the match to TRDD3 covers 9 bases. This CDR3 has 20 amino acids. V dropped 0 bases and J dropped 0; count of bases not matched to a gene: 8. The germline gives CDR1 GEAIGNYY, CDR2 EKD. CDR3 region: CACDTILGDPSSWDTRQMFF. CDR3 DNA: TGTGCCTGTGACACCATACTGGGGGACCCCAGCTCCTGGGACACCCGACAGATGTTTTTC.

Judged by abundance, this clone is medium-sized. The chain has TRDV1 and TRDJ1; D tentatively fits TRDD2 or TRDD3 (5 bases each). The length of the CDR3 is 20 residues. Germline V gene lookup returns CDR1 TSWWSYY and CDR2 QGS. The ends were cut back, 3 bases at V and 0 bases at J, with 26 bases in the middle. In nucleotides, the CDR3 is TGTGCTCTTGGGGACCTTAGGTTCCTCCCGGGATGGGAGTACACCGATAAACTCATCTTT. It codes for CALGDLRFLPGWEYTDKLIF.

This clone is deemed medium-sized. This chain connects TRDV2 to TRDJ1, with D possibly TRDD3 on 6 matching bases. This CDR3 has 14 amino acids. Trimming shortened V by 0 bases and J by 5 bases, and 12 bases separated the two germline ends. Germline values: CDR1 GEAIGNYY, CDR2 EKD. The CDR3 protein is CACDTVLGNDKLIF. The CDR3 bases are TGTGCCTGTGACACCGTACTGGGTAATGATAAACTCATCTTT.

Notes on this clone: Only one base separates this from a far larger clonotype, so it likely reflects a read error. CDR3 bases: TGTGCCTGTGACGCAAGAGAAAGGTACTACTGGGGGATACCTCCACGCTCCTGGGACACCCGACAGATGTTTTTC. Translation gives CACDARERYYWGIPPRSWDTRQMFF. J is TRDJ3 and V is TRDV2; 12 bases fit TRDD3. Germline V CDR1 and CDR2: GEAIGNYY, EKD. V was pared by 3 bases and J by 0 bases, with 23 bases of the junction left unmatched. CDR3 length: 25 residues.

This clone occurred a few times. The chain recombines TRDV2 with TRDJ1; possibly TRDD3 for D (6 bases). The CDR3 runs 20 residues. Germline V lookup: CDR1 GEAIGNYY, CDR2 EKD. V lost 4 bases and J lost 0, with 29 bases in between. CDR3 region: CACDPLGLPPTGKNTDKLIF. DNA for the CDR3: TGTGCCTGTGATCCCCTGGGACTTCCGCCTACTGGGAAAAACACCGATAAACTCATCTTT.

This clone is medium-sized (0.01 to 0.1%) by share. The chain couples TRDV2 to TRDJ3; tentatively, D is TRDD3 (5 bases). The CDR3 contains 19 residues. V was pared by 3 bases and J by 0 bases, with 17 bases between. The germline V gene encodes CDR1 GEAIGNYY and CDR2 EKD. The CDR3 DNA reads TGTGCCTGTGACCCAGCCCTGGCTGGGAGCTCCTGGGACACCCGACAGATGTTTTTC. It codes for CACDPALAGSSWDTRQMFF.

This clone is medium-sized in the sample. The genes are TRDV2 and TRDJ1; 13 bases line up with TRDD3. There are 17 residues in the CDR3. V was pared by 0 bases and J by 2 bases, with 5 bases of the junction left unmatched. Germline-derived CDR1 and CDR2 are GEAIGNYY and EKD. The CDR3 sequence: CACDTLLGDTDTDKLIF. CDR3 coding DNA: TGTGCCTGTGACACCTTACTGGGGGATACGGATACCGATAAACTCATCTTT.

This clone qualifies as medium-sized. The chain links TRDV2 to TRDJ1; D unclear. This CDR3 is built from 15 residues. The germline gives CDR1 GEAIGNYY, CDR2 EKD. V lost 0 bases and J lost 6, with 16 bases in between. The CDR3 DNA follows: TGTGCCTGTGACACCTGGTCCCCCGCGGAAAATAAACTCATCTTT. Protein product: CACDTWSPAENKLIF.

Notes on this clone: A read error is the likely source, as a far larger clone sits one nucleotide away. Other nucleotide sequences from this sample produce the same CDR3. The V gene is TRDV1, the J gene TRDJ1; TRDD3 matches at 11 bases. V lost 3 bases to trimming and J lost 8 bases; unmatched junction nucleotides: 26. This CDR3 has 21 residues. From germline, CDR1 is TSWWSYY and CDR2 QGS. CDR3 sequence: CALGELALLGIALGDTGKLIF. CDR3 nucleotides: TGTGCTCTTGGGGAGCTCGCCCTACTGGGTATTGCGCTGGGGGATACAGGCAAACTCATCTTT.

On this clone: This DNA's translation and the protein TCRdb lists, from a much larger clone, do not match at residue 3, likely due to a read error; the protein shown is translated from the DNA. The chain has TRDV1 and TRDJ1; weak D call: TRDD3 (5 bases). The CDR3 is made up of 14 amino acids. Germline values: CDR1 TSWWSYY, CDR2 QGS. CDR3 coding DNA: TGTGCTTTTGGACGAGGGATCCCTCACCTTAAACTCATCTTT. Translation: CAFGRGIPHLKLIF.

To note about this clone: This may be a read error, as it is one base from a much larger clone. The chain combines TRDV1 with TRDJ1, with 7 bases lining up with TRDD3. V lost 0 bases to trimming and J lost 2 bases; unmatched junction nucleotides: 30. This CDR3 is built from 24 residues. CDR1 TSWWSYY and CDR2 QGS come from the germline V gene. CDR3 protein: CALGELRCFPYWGSGGLPTDKLIF. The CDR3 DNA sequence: TGTGCTCTTGGGGAACTCCGGTGCTTCCCCTATTGGGGTTCTGGGGGCCTCCCTACCGATAAACTCATCTTT.

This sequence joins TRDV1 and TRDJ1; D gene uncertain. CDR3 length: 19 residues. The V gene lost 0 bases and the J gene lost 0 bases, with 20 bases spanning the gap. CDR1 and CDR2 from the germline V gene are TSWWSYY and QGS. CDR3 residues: CALGELRALWVLNTDKLIF. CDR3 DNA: TGTGCTCTTGGGGAACTACGTGCGCTATGGGTACTAAACACCGATAAACTCATCTTT.

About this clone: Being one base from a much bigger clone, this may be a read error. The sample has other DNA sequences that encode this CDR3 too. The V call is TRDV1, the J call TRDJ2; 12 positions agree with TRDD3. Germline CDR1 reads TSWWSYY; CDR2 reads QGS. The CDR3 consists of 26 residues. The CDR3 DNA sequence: TGTGCTCTTGGGGAATTGGGTCCTTCCTACGACAACGTACTGGGGGATACTTTCTCTTTGACAGCTCAACTCTTCTTT. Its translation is CALGELGPSYDNVLGDTFSLTAQLFF.

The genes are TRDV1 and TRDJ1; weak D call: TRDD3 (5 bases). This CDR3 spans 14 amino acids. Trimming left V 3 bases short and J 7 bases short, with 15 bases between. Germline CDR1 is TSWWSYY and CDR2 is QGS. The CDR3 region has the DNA TGTGCTCTTGGGGACCCAATACGCCTCGGTAAACTCATCTTT. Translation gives CALGDPIRLGKLIF.

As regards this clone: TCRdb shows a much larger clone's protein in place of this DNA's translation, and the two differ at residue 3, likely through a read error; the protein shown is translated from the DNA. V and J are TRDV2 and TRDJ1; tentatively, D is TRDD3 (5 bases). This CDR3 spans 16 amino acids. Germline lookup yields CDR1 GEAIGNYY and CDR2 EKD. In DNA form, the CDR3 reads TGTGCCCGTGACCCAGTCGGGGGCGGGTACACCGATAAACTCATCTTT. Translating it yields CARDPVGGGYTDKLIF.

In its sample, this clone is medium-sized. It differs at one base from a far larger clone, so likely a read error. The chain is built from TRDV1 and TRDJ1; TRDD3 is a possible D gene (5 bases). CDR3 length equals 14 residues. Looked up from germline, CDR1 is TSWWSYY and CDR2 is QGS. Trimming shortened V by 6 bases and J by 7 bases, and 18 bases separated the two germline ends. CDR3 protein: CALGRGIPHFKLIF. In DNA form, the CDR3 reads TGTGCTCTTGGACGAGGGATCCCTCACTTTAAACTCATCTTT.